This TCR beta chain was profiled in a study of beta chain features in type 1 diabetes. Study-wide results and limits: Any HLA-type effect on TCRB rearrangement remained unresolved here.

Expressed TCRB transcripts were sequenced because the entire RNA isolate underwent reverse transcription. Assay: immunoSEQ multiplex PCR; the TCRdb copy retains only in-frame clones and omits some. Seen here are around 310,000 clones, around 10% observed once, and the top ten hold more than 0.015%. Trimming took 4 bases from V and 2 from J; bases not matched to a gene: 8. The length of the CDR3 is 18 residues. CDR1 is SGHRS and CDR2 is YFSETQ in the germline V gene. As concerns this clone: Its antigen is currently unknown.

Over 95% purity was reached by all sorted populations. Specimen: naive CD4+ T cells from blood. The receptor's source is a woman in her twenties or thirties in good health. The V and J genes are TRBV5-1 and TRBJ2-1; TRBD2 agrees at 14 bases. The CDR3 DNA reads TGCGCCAGCAGCCTAGGGACTAGCGGGAGTGGCGCCTACAATGAGCAGTTCTTC. It yields the protein CASSLGTSGSGAYNEQFF.